This TCR beta chain was observed in a study of T cells in narcolepsy. Comment on this clone: Antigen specificity is unknown.

Produced via immunoSEQ multiplex PCR; TCRdb's table is partial and in-frame only. This table has 30,000 to 40,000 clones, approximately 78% appearing once. The CDR3 spans 11 residues. Looked up from germline, CDR1 is SGHAT and CDR2 is FQNNGV. Points from the study as a whole: Reportedly, autoreactive clonotypes were serially detected in patients' blood but not controls'.

What was sequenced was CD45RA- memory CD4+ T cells from PBMCs. This chain uses TRBV11-2 with TRBJ2-5; no reliable D call. The DNA end is a closer match to TRBJ2-7, so the J assignment may be wrong. The TCR originated in a human donor with narcolepsy. CDR3 protein: CASSKEIEQYF. The CDR3 region has the DNA TGTGCCAGCAGCAAAGAGATCGAGCAGTACTTC.